Listed here is a single TCR beta chain. This clonotype was counted only a few times. Its antigen is unknown. Base qualities are not recorded, but no much larger clone differs from it by a single base. The data originate from a study of T-cell reconstitution after alpha-beta-depleted transplantation in children (dated by TCRdb to 2016 to 2017). For context, the study as a whole: T-cell immune reconstitution after TCRalphabeta/CD19-depleted allogeneic hematopoietic cell transplantation in children was quantitatively tracked in the study by means of TCR repertoire profiling. The full study reports these points: Over subsequent months, a decline in hyperexpanded clone frequencies was noted, and after one year, T-cell counts and TCRbeta diversity were mostly ascribed to newly produced T cells. Apparently early alphabetaT-cell count recovery about two months after transplant reportedly relied on only several hundred rapidly expanded clones derived from non-depleted graft cells. In some patients, the high TCRbeta diversity seen at day 60 was put down to recipient T cells and intrathymic progenitors that had survived conditioning.

The library was built by means of PCR. These reads were obtained on an Illumina HiSeq 2500. To normalize quantification of the TCRbeta repertoire, the TCR libraries were built with molecular barcoding that relied on unique molecular identifiers. The public reads were quality trimmed at Q25 with fastp and then assembled into clones with MiXCR by TCRdb, keeping productive beta chains. Entries that share a CDR3 protein sequence are merged under the most common genes and DNA. Across this sample there are 600,000 or so distinct CDR3 sequences, with more than 20% seen only once. Less than 15% of the sample lies in the top ten. The treatment or condition label, read with the paper, signifies: allogeneic hematopoietic cell transplantation with graft depleted of TCRalphabeta T cells and CD19 B cells. The transplant recipients were children given TCRalphabeta/CD19-depleted allogeneic hematopoietic cell grafts.

The clonotype originates from a boy in the first two years of life who had a stem cell transplant for acute myeloid leukemia, so the T cells may come from the graft donor. The source material was PBMCs, mostly from graft donor cells, sampled 360 days after TCRalphabeta/CD19-depleted stem cell transplant.

For the CDR3, the sequence is CASSLRTSLGLREGETQYF. The sequence in DNA is TGCGCCAGCAGCTTACGTACGAGCCTGGGACTTCGCGAGGGGGAGACCCAGTACTTC. The chain employs TRBV5-1 and TRBJ2-5, with TRBD2 tentatively as D gene (6 bases match). Including cysteine and phenylalanine, the CDR3 has 19 amino acids. The only DNA kept is the CDR3, 57 bases in frame from the first base. Deletion took 2 bases off V and 5 bases off J, with a span of 28 bases between the germline ends. CDR1 and CDR2, per the germline V gene, are SGHRS and YFSETQ.